Below are 5 T cell receptor beta chains sequenced from a single sample in a study of T cell responses to AZD1222 COVID-19 vaccine (dated by TCRdb to the early 2020s). In light of the paper, this sample's time point label describes: baseline before first vaccination. Libraries were constructed by the immunoSEQ multiplex PCR assay. In its TCRdb copy, this immuneACCESS table keeps in-frame sequences only and misses some clones. Where compared with another copy, unresolved V genes explain less than half of these, and the others have no known cause. A total of 75,000 to 95,000 clones appear in this sample, 80% to 90% of them only once. The ten biggest clones cover 10% to 15% of the sample. The sample was peripheral blood, taken on day 0 of AZD1222 vaccination. The receptors were sampled from an adult in good health.

This chain uses TRBV9 with TRBJ2-5, with D perhaps TRBD2 (6 bases). The V and J ends lost 0 bases and 6 bases respectively, with 12 bases between them. The germline V gene encodes CDR1 SGDLS and CDR2 YYNGEE. This CDR3 spans 14 amino acids. The CDR3 nucleotides read TGTGCCAGCAGCGTAGAAGGAGGGCTGAAGACCCAGTACTTC. This encodes CASSVEGGLKTQYF.

This clone was seen just once. The chain has TRBV4-1 and TRBJ2-7, with 10 nucleotides matching TRBD1. V shed 4 bases, J shed 6 bases, and the junction held 6 bases outside the gene matches. The CDR3 spans 14 residues. Germline CDR1 MGHRA, CDR2 YSYEKL. The CDR3 coding sequence is TGCGCCAGCAGCCCGTCCGGGACAGGGGTCGAGCAGTACTTC. Translating gives CASSPSGTGVEQYF.

This clone was picked up many times. The chain couples TRBV4-1 to TRBJ2-3, with a possible D match to TRBD2 (5 bases). There are 17 residues in the CDR3. V lost 0 bases to trimming and J lost 0 bases, with 13 bases between them. Germline CDR1 MGHRA, CDR2 YSYEKL. The CDR3 bases are TGCGCCAGCAGCCAAGATCTAGCCCAACCTAGCACAGATACGCAGTATTTT. Residues: CASSQDLAQPSTDTQYF.

The sample holds a few counts of this clone. This chain uses TRBV19 with TRBJ2-5; 8 nucleotides match TRBD2. In germline, CDR1 is LNHDA, CDR2 SQIVND (reference sequence). V lost 3 bases, J lost 5 bases, and 14 bases stayed unmatched. The CDR3 is made up of 17 amino acids. The CDR3 region has the DNA TGTGCCAGTAGTATCAAAGCGGGGGCTAGAATGGGGGAGACCCAGTACTTC. It is translated as CASSIKAGARMGETQYF. The full variable domain, completed using reference TRBV19 and TRBJ2-5, is DGGITQSPKYLFRKEGQNVTLSCEQNLNHDAMYWYRQDPGQGLRLIYYSQIVNDFQKGDIAEGYSVSREKKESFPLTVTSAQKNPTAFYLCASSIKAGARMGETQYFGPGTRLLVL.

This clone was counted between two and nine times. The chain uses TRBV5-1 and TRBJ2-2; weak D call: TRBD2 (6 bases). CDR1 is SGHRS, CDR2 YFSETQ, per germline. The CDR3 has 13 residues. Trimming left V 10 bases short and J 3 bases short, with 13 bases between. The CDR3 loop is CAGGSPDTGELFF. The DNA for the CDR3 is TGCGCCGGGGGGAGCCCGGACACCGGGGAGCTGTTTTTT.